Following are 27 T cell receptor beta chains from one sample sequenced in a study of shared clonotypes between healthy human individuals. Here immunoSEQ multiplex PCR was the method, and the copy in TCRdb shows in-frame clones only, minus some. The data show about 1 million clones, 70% to 80% seen once. The specimen sequenced was memory CD4+ T cells sorted from blood. Specified subset: CD45RA-negative fraction. Source of these receptors: a man aged 18-30 years in good health.

This clone appeared a few times. DNA for the CDR3: TGTGCCTGGCATAGAATCGAAGCTAACTATGGCTACACCTTC. Translated: CAWHRIEANYGYTF. The genes are TRBV30 and TRBJ1-2; D remains unclear. There are 14 residues in the CDR3. Germline assignment: CDR1 GTSNPN and CDR2 SVGIG (reference sequence). V was shortened by 5 bases and J by 0 bases, with 13 bases between the two germline ends. Full variable domain (remainder filled in from reference TRBV30 and TRBJ1-2): SQTIHQWPATLVQPVGSPLSLECTVEGTSNPNLYWYRQAAGRGLQLLFYSVGIGQISSEVPQNLSASRPQDRQFILSSKKLLLSDSGFYLCAWHRIEANYGYTFGSGTRLTVV.

The chain is built from TRBV6-4 and TRBJ2-1; perhaps TRBD1 as D (6 bases). V was clipped by 5 bases and J by 11 bases, with 16 bases between them. This CDR3 spans 13 amino acids. Germline CDR1 is MRHNA and CDR2 is SNTAGT. This CDR3 is CASSHDRTDQQFF. CDR3 in DNA: TGTGCCAGCAGTCACGACCGGACAGATCAGCAGTTCTTC.

Concerning this clone itself: Its ends do not fully match the called genes, so a read error is possible. The gene calls are TRBV5-1 and TRBJ2-1; D unclear. Germline CDR1 SGHRS, CDR2 YFSETQ. This CDR3 has 12 residues. The CDR3 loop reads CASSLESEERFF. Here the CDR3 DNA reads TGCGCCAGCAGCTTGGAGAGCGAGGAGCGGTTCTTC.

The rearrangement uses TRBV4-3 and TRBJ2-3, with D uncertain. V lost 0 bases and J lost 3, with 10 bases in between. The germline CDR1 and CDR2 sequences are LGHNA and YSLEER. This CDR3 is 15 amino acids long. CDR3 nucleotides: TGCGCCAGCAGCCAAGAAATAGGTGGAACAGATACGCAGTATTTT. Translated, it gives CASSQEIGGTDTQYF.

The chain couples TRBV7-2 to TRBJ2-7; no clear D. The length of the CDR3 is 14 residues. CDR1 and CDR2 from the germline V gene are SGHTA and FQGNSA. The V end was cut by 4 bases, the J end by 3 bases, with 13 bases between. The CDR3 is CASSSFMGLYEQYF. CDR3 nucleotides: TGTGCCAGCAGCTCCTTTATGGGCCTCTACGAGCAGTACTTC.

This clone was recorded once. This specimen includes other DNA sequences encoding the same CDR3. The J gene is TRBJ2-6, the V gene TRBV5-1, with D possibly matching TRBD2 (5 bases). Trimming took off 0 bases at V and 2 bases at J, with 9 bases between the two ends. CDR1 is SGHRS, CDR2 YFSETQ, per germline. CDR3 length equals 16 residues. The CDR3 DNA reads as TGCGCCAGCAGCTTGGGCAGCGGAGCTGGGGCCAACGTCCTGACTTTC. Translating gives CASSLGSGAGANVLTF.

This clone was counted only a few times. This chain joins TRBV5-6 and TRBJ1-1, with no clear D. The V gene's germline CDR1 is SGHDT and CDR2 YYEEEE. Trimming cost V 4 bases and J 3 bases, with 13 bases left between them. The CDR3 consists of 14 residues. The CDR3 spells CASSGDFGDTEAFF. Here the CDR3 DNA reads TGTGCCAGCAGCGGTGATTTTGGGGACACTGAAGCTTTCTTT.

V usage is TRBV6-5 and J usage is TRBJ2-1; maybe TRBD2 (5 bases). The CDR3 length is 15 residues. Germline CDR1 is MNHEY and CDR2 is SVGAGI. With 2 bases removed from V and 0 bases from J, the gap between germline ends came to 8 bases. CDR3 bases: TGTGCCAGCAGTTACCCCAGCGGCTCCTACAATGAGCAGTTCTTC. This translates into CASSYPSGSYNEQFF.

Concerning this clone itself: The sample contains more than one DNA sequence encoding this CDR3. CDR3 in DNA: TGCGCCAGCAGCTTGGCGGGGGGTAGAACAGATACGCAGTATTTT. Its translation: CASSLAGGRTDTQYF. V is TRBV5-1 and J is TRBJ2-3, with 7 bases fitting TRBD2. The CDR3 extends over 15 amino acids. Germline CDR1 reads SGHRS; CDR2 reads YFSETQ. The V gene end was trimmed by 0 bases and the J gene end by 3 bases; junction bases not matched to a gene: 4.

The chain joins TRBV6-6 to TRBJ2-2; no clear D gene. Per the germline V gene, CDR1 is MNHNY and CDR2 is SVGAGI (reference sequence). Trimming shortened V by 5 bases and J by 7 bases, and 14 bases separated the two germline ends. The CDR3 has 14 residues. The CDR3 loop is CASSLAGSSGELFF. CDR3 bases: TGTGCCAGCAGTCTGGCCGGGTCCAGCGGGGAGCTGTTTTTT.

This sequence joins TRBV28 and TRBJ2-6; tentative D call: TRBD2 (6 bases). V lost 2 bases and J 0 bases, leaving 11 bases between the germline ends. From germline, CDR1 is MDHEN and CDR2 SYDVKM. The CDR3 spans 17 residues. CDR3 coding DNA: TGTGCCAGCAGTTTAGCGGGACTCGACTCTGGGGCCAACGTCCTGACTTTC. Translated, it gives CASSLAGLDSGANVLTF.

Turning to this clone: A read error is possible here, since a much larger clone lies one base away. The identical CDR3 is also encoded by other nucleotide sequences in the sample. The V and J genes are TRBV5-1 and TRBJ2-6, with D tentatively TRBD1 (5 bases). The CDR3 length is 15 residues. V was trimmed by 0 bases and J by 2 bases, leaving 6 bases between them. The germline V gene has CDR1 SGHRS and CDR2 YFSETQ. CDR3 region: CASSLGGPGANVLTF. The CDR3 nucleotides read TGCGCCAGCAGCTTGGGGGGCCCTGGGGCCAACGTCCTGACTTTC.

The chain has TRBV6-1 and TRBJ1-5, with a possible D match to TRBD1 (6 bases). Per germline, CDR1 MNHNS and CDR2 SASEGT. Trimming took off 4 bases at V and 11 bases at J, with 24 bases between the two ends. This CDR3 has 16 amino acids. This chain's CDR3 is CASSVGRTDNRLAQHF. The DNA for the CDR3 is TGTGCCAGCAGTGTTGGGAGGACAGATAATAGGCTGGCCCAGCATTTT.

V is TRBV18 and J is TRBJ2-7, with 9 nucleotides matching TRBD1. The V segment lost 3 bases and the J segment 4 bases; nucleotides outside the gene matches: 16. The CDR3 is made up of 18 amino acids. The germline V gene has CDR1 KGHSH and CDR2 LQKENI. The CDR3 coding sequence is TGTGCCAGCTCACCTCCCCGCGGTCCGGGACAGGGAACTTACGAGCAGTACTTC. Translated: CASSPPRGPGQGTYEQYF.

This clone was seen a single time. The chain has TRBV10-3 and TRBJ2-7; TRBD2 matches 8 bases. With 3 bases clipped from V and 1 base from J, the junction kept 5 bases outside the gene matches. Germline CDR1 is ENHRY and CDR2 is SYGVKD. The CDR3 has 15 residues. This CDR3 reads CAISESGSHSYEQYF. Written as DNA, the CDR3 is TGTGCCATCAGTGAAAGCGGGAGCCATTCCTACGAGCAGTACTTC.

The chain is built from TRBV19 and TRBJ1-2; D ambiguous. The CDR3 has 14 residues. Germline V gene sequence: CDR1 LNHDA, CDR2 SQIVND (reference sequence). Deletions cut 3 bases from V and 5 bases from J, with 13 bases between. The CDR3 DNA follows: TGTGCCAGTAGTATGGCGCAGACTCCTTATGGCTACACCTTC. Protein: CASSMAQTPYGYTF.

This sequence joins TRBV10-3 and TRBJ2-5, with TRBD1 matching over 8 bases. Unmatched junction bases numbered 7, after V lost 6 bases and J lost 4 bases. Germline CDR1 is ENHRY and CDR2 is SYGVKD. This CDR3 is built from 14 residues. The CDR3 region is CAISGKTGVETQYF. The CDR3 DNA is TGTGCCATCAGCGGGAAGACAGGGGTAGAGACCCAGTACTTC.

This clone came up once. The chain carries TRBV27 and TRBJ2-3; D may be TRBD2 (6 bases). CDR1 MNHEY and CDR2 SMNVEV come from the germline V gene (reference sequence). The V end lost 6 bases, the J end lost 4 bases, and 17 bases lay between the germline ends. This CDR3 has 15 amino acids. CDR3 in amino acids: CASSSLTRLADTQYF. CDR3 DNA sequence: TGTGCCAGCAGCTCCCTAACTAGACTAGCAGATACGCAGTATTTT.

CDR3 DNA: TGTGCCAGCAAGATCGGGACTAGCGGGGGCCACGAGCAGTACTTC. As protein: CASKIGTSGGHEQYF. The chain has TRBV7-2 and TRBJ2-7; 14 bases line up with TRBD2. The CDR3 is made up of 15 amino acids. CDR1 and CDR2 from the germline V gene are SGHTA and FQGNSA. V lost 7 bases to trimming and J lost 5 bases; unmatched junction nucleotides: 7.

The chain is built from TRBV19 and TRBJ1-5; 8 nucleotides agree with TRBD1. The germline CDR1 and CDR2 sequences are LNHDA and SQIVND (reference sequence). The CDR3 contains 15 residues. V dropped 6 bases and J dropped 9; count of bases not matched to a gene: 13. CDR3 sequence reads: CASRTGAYPEGPQHF. The CDR3 bases are TGTGCCAGTAGGACAGGGGCCTACCCTGAAGGGCCCCAGCATTTT.

This chain uses TRBV30 with TRBJ1-2, with D perhaps TRBD1 (6 bases). Germline lookup yields CDR1 GTSNPN and CDR2 SVGIG (reference sequence). This CDR3 comprises 14 residues. V was shortened by 1 base and J by 8 bases, with 17 bases between the two germline ends. CDR3 sequence: CAWSGAGGASGYTF. The CDR3 bases are TGTGCCTGGAGTGGAGCTGGGGGCGCTTCCGGCTACACCTTC.

This chain connects TRBV28 to TRBJ1-1; the D is unclear. Germline V gene sequence: CDR1 MDHEN, CDR2 SYDVKM. The CDR3 totals 13 residues. V dropped 6 bases and J dropped 2 bases, with 10 bases sitting between them. In nucleotides, the CDR3 is TGTGCCAGCAGCATCAGGTTCAACACTGAAGCTTTCTTT. Protein product: CASSIRFNTEAFF. Full variable domain (remainder filled in from reference TRBV28 and TRBJ1-1): DVKVTQSSRYLVKRTGEKVFLECVQDMDHENMFWYRQDPGLGLRLIYFSYDVKMKEKGDIPEGYSVSREKKERFSLILESASTNQTSMYLCASSIRFNTEAFFGQGTRLTVV.

This clone has only a few counts. Other DNA sequences in this sample translate to the same CDR3. The chain employs TRBV5-4 and TRBJ2-6; 8 nucleotides align to TRBD2. The germline gives CDR1 SGHNT, CDR2 YYREEE (reference sequence). The CDR3 loop spans 16 amino acids. Unmatched junction bases numbered 5, after V lost 4 bases and J lost 2 bases. As DNA, the CDR3 is TGTGCCAGCAGCCCGGGGGGGGGAACTGGGGCCAACGTCCTGACTTTC. This sequence encodes CASSPGGGTGANVLTF.

V usage is TRBV27 and J usage is TRBJ1-1; a weak D match, TRBD1 (6 bases). CDR3 length equals 13 residues. The germline gives CDR1 MNHEY, CDR2 SMNVEV (reference sequence). The V end was cut by 2 bases, the J end by 10 bases, with 14 bases between. CDR3 region: CASSLGSGGRAFF. CDR3 nucleotides: TGTGCCAGCAGTTTAGGGTCCGGGGGGCGAGCTTTCTTT.

This sequence joins TRBV18 and TRBJ2-1; possibly TRBD2 for D (6 bases). The CDR3 spans 13 residues. Germline V lookup: CDR1 KGHSH, CDR2 LQKENI. Deletions cut 2 bases from V and 7 bases from J, with 9 bases between. In DNA form, the CDR3 reads TGTGCCAGCTCACCAAGACGGGAGAATGAGCAGTTCTTC. This encodes CASSPRRENEQFF.

CDR3 nucleotide sequence: TGTGCCAGCAGAGAGCAGGGGGCCACAGATACGCAGTATTTT. Protein: CASREQGATDTQYF. This chain uses TRBV6-6 with TRBJ2-3; 8 nucleotides align to TRBD1. Trimming at V came to 6 bases and at J to 2 bases, leaving 4 bases not matched to a gene. Per germline, CDR1 MNHNY and CDR2 SVGAGI (reference sequence). CDR3 length: 14 amino acids.

The chain links TRBV9 to TRBJ2-7; possible D gene TRBD2, 6 bases. V lost 4 bases and J lost 6, with 14 bases in between. Germline V gene lookup returns CDR1 SGDLS and CDR2 YYNGEE. There are 13 residues in the CDR3. The CDR3: CASSPGGAPEQYF. CDR3 coding DNA: TGTGCCAGCAGCCCCGGCGGGGCGCCCGAGCAGTACTTC.